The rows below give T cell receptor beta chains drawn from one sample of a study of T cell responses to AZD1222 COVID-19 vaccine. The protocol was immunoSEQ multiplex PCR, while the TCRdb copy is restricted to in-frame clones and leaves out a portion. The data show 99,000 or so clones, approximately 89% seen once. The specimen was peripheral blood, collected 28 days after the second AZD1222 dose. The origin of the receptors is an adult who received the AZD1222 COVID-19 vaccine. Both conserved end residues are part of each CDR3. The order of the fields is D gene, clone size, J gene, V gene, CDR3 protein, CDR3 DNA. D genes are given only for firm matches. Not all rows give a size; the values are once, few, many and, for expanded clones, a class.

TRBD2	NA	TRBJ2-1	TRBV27	CASALLAGGGYEQFF	TGTGCCAGCGCACTACTAGCGGGAGGTGGGTATGAGCAGTTCTTC
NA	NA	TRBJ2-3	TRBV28	CASSPTMGTDTQYF	TGTGCCAGCAGTCCGACCATGGGCACAGATACGCAGTATTTT
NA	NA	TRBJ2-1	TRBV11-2	CASSHERRGDEQFF	TGTGCCAGCAGCCACGAGAGGAGGGGGGATGAGCAGTTCTTC
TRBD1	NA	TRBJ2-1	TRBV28	CAGGRGFASYNEQFF	TGTGCCGGCGGCAGGGGGTTTGCCTCCTACAATGAGCAGTTCTTC
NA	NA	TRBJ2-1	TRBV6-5	CASSYSGGLIYNEQFF	TGTGCCAGCAGTTACTCTGGGGGGCTGATCTACAATGAGCAGTTCTTC
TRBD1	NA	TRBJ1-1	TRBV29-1	CSVQPRDREVGAFF	TGCAGCGTTCAACCTCGGGACAGGGAGGTTGGAGCTTTCTTT
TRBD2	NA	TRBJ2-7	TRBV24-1	CATSDLSSGSYEQYF	TGTGCCACCAGTGATTTGTCTAGCGGGTCCTACGAGCAGTACTTC
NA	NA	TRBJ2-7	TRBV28	CASSPGTSSYEQYF	TGTGCCAGCAGTCCGGGGACCTCCTCCTACGAGCAGTACTTC
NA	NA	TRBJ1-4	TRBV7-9	CASSLSGATNEKLFF	TGTGCCAGCAGCTTAAGTGGGGCAACTAATGAAAAACTGTTTTTT
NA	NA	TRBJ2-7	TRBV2	CASSEGYGQYF	TGTGCCAGCAGTGAAGGGTACGGGCAGTACTTC
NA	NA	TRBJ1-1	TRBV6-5	CASSINTAPGTEAFF	TGTGCCAGCAGCATTAACACAGCGCCCGGGACTGAAGCTTTCTTT
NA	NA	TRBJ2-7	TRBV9	CASSVTPRSEQYF	TGTGCCAGCAGCGTAACCCCTAGAAGCGAGCAGTACTTC
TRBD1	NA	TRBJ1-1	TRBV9	CASSDPRDRAHTEAFF	TGTGCCAGCAGCGACCCTCGGGACAGGGCGCACACTGAAGCTTTCTTT
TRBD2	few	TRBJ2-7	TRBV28	CASSQSGVRNYEQYF	TGTGCCAGCAGTCAGAGCGGGGTGCGGAATTACGAGCAGTACTTC
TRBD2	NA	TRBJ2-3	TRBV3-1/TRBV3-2	CASSQPGLAGSTDTQYF	TGTGCCAGCAGCCAGCCCGGACTAGCGGGGAGCACAGATACGCAGTATTTT
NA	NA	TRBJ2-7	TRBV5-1	CASSLAGRLNYEQYF	TGCGCCAGCAGCTTGGCAGGACGTCTGAACTACGAGCAGTACTTC
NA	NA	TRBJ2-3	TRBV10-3	CAISEGAGTQYF	TGTGCCATCAGTGAGGGGGCGGGTACGCAGTATTTT
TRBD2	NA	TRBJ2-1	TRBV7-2	CASTPLAGVRNEQFF	TGTGCCAGCACCCCTCTAGCGGGAGTGAGAAATGAGCAGTTCTTC
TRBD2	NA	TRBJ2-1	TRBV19	CASSIFGIAGVHEQFF	TGTGCCAGTAGTATCTTCGGAATAGCGGGAGTCCATGAGCAGTTCTTC
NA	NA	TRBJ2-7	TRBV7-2	CASSLQGPLSYEQYF	TGTGCCAGCAGCCTACAGGGCCCCCTCTCCTACGAGCAGTACTTC
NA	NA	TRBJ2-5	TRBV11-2	CASSLAGVGQTQYF	TGTGCCAGCAGCTTAGCAGGGGTCGGGCAGACCCAGTACTTC
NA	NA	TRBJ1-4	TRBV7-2	CASTQPNEKLFF	TGTGCCAGTACACAGCCCAATGAAAAACTGTTTTTT
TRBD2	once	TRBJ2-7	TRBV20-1	CSASGTGTSRFYEQYF	TGCAGTGCTAGTGGAACCGGGACTAGCAGATTCTACGAGCAGTACTTC
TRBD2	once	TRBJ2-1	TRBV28	CASSSRGGRSPSSYNEQFF	TGTGCCAGCAGCTCCCGCGGCGGGAGGTCCCCAAGCTCCTACAATGAGCAGTTCTTC
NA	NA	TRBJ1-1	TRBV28	CASSLIPVGGTEAFF	TGTGCCAGCAGTTTAATCCCCGTCGGGGGAACTGAAGCTTTCTTT
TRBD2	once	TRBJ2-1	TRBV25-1	CASRNSGKRNEQFF	TGTGCCAGCAGGAATAGCGGGAAGAGAAATGAGCAGTTCTTC
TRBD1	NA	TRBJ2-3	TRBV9	CASSIQGAKDTQYF	TGTGCCAGCAGCATACAGGGGGCCAAAGATACGCAGTATTTT
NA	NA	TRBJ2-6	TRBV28	CASSHTGANVLTF	TGTGCCAGCAGTCATACTGGGGCCAACGTCCTGACTTTC
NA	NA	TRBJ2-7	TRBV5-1	CASSLVGVLYEQYF	TGCGCCAGCAGCTTGGTGGGCGTACTCTACGAGCAGTACTTC
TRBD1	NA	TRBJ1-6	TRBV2	CASRGTVPGNSPLHF	TGTGCCAGCAGAGGGACAGTTCCCGGGAATTCACCCCTCCACTTT
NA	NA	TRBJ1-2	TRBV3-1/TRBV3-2	CASSPWTELNYGYTF	TGTGCCAGCAGCCCCTGGACAGAACTTAACTATGGCTACACCTTC
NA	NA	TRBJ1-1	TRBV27	CASSLSGYVGPGDTEAFF	TGTGCCAGCAGTTTATCCGGCTACGTGGGGCCCGGGGACACTGAAGCTTTCTTT
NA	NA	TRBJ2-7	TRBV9	CASSLTGSGELTYEQYF	TGTGCCAGCAGTCTTACGGGTTCAGGGGAATTAACCTACGAGCAGTACTTC
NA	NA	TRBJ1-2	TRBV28	CASSPQRAGNYGYTF	TGTGCCAGCAGTCCCCAAAGAGCAGGCAACTATGGCTACACCTTC
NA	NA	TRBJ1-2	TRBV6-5	CASFSLGYTF	TGTGCCAGCTTTTCTTTAGGCTACACCTTC
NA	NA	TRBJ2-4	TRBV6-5	CATGKNIQYF	TGTGCCACCGGGAAAAACATTCAGTACTTC
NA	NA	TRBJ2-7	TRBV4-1	CASSQVAGALYEQYF	TGCGCCAGCAGCCAAGTCGCAGGGGCGCTTTACGAGCAGTACTTC
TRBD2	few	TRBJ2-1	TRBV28	CASSTDGGTSEGRDEQFF	TGTGCCAGCAGCACCGACGGCGGGACTAGCGAAGGGAGGGATGAGCAGTTCTTC
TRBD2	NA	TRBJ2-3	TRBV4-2	CASSQDRRAGEVGDTQYF	TGTGCCAGCAGCCAAGATCGGCGAGCGGGAGAAGTGGGAGATACGCAGTATTTT
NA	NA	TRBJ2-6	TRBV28	CASSPGGNSGANVLTF	TGTGCCAGCAGCCCGGGGGGCAACTCTGGGGCCAACGTCCTGACTTTC
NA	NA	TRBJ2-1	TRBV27	CASSSERLGANEQFF	TGTGCCAGCAGTTCGGAACGGTTGGGGGCGAATGAGCAGTTCTTC
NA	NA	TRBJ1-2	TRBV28	CASTLTANYGYTF	TGTGCCAGCACCCTGACAGCTAACTATGGCTACACCTTC
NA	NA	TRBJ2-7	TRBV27	CASGPTTLSRPYEQYF	TGTGCCAGCGGACCCACCACTTTGAGCCGACCCTACGAGCAGTACTTC
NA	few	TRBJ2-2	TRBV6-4	CASSGQGSTGELFF	TGTGCCAGCAGTGGTCAGGGGTCAACCGGGGAGCTGTTTTTT
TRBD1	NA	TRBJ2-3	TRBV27	CASSPRDRARDTQYF	TGTGCCAGCAGTCCCCGGGACAGGGCCAGAGATACGCAGTATTTT
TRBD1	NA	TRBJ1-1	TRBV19	CASSIEGGFGEAFF	TGTGCCAGTAGTATAGAAGGGGGCTTCGGTGAAGCTTTCTTT
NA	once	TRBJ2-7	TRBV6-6	CASSYRGDTFYEQYF	TGTGCCAGCAGTTATAGAGGAGACACCTTCTACGAGCAGTACTTC
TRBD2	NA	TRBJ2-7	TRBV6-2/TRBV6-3	CASSYSGLAGSSYEQYF	TGTGCCAGCAGTTATTCGGGACTAGCGGGGAGCTCCTACGAGCAGTACTTC
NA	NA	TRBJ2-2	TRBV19	CASSPRGGVGELFF	TGTGCCAGTAGCCCCAGGGGTGGGGTCGGGGAGCTGTTTTTT
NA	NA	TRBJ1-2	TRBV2	CARNVGVEKGGYTF	TGTGCCCGAAATGTGGGGGTTGAAAAAGGTGGCTACACCTTC
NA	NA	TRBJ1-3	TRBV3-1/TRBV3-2	CASSQAGFWGSGNTIYF	TGTGCCAGCAGCCAAGCGGGGTTCTGGGGCTCTGGAAACACCATATATTTT
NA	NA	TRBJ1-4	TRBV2	CASSERTPATNEKLFF	TGTGCCAGCAGTGAGCGGACACCGGCAACTAATGAAAAACTGTTTTTT
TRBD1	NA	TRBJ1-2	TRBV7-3	CASSLGQGDGYTF	TGTGCCAGCAGCTTGGGACAGGGGGATGGCTACACCTTC
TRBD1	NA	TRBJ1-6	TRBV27	CASSLGTENSPLHF	TGTGCCAGCAGTTTAGGGACAGAGAATTCACCCCTCCACTTT
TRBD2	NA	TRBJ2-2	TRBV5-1	CASSLALAGGPNTGELFF	TGCGCCAGCAGCTTGGCGTTAGCGGGAGGGCCGAACACCGGGGAGCTGTTTTTT